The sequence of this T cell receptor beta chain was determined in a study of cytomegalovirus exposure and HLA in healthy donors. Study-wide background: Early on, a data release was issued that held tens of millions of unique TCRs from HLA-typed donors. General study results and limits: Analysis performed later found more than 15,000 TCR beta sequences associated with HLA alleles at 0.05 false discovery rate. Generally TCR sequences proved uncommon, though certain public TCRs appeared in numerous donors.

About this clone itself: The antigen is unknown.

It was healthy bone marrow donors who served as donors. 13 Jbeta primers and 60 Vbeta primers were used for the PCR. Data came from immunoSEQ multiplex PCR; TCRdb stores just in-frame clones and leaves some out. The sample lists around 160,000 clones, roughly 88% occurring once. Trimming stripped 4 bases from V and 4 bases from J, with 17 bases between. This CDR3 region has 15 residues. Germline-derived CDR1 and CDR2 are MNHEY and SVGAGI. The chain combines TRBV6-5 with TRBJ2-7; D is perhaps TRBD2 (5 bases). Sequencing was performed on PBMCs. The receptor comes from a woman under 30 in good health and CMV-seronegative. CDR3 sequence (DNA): TGTGCCAGCAGTTCTAGATCCCCGGGATCTTACGAGCAGTACTTC. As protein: CASSSRSPGSYEQYF.